A selection of T cell receptor beta chains follows, all from one sample in a study of radiotherapy plus CTLA-4 blockade in lung cancer. Some clones are missing from TCRdb's copy, which holds only in-frame ones; the method was immunoSEQ multiplex PCR. The repertoire holds 52,000 or so clones, with more than 60% as singletons. The specimen was peripheral blood, collected from a patient treated with radiotherapy plus ipilimumab. These receptors all stem from a human donor with non-small cell lung cancer who had a partial response to radiotherapy plus ipilimumab. CDR3s include the opening cysteine and the closing phenylalanine or tryptophan. The D gene is left open where the match is weak. Rows may omit the clone size; those that give it use once, few, many or a size class.

TRBJ1-5 . medium-sized TRBV7-8 TGTGCCAGCAGTGGTTATAGTACGATGCAGCCCCAGCATTTT CASSGYSTMQPQHF
TRBJ1-5 . once TRBV29-1 TGCAGCGTTAGGGGGGAGGGGATGGGAGGCAATCAGCCCCAGCATTTT CSVRGEGMGGNQPQHF
TRBJ2-7 . few TRBV7-9 TGTGCCAGCACCAATTTTCGAAACTTCAACGAGCAGTACTTC CASTNFRNFNEQYF
TRBJ2-7 . . TRBV4-1 TGCGCCAGCAGCCCGGACTCCCTCGGGGGCTACGAGCAGTACTTC CASSPDSLGGYEQYF
TRBJ2-1 TRBD2 . TRBV6-5 TGTGCCAGCGGACTAGCGGGGGCGAACAATGAGCAGTTCTTC CASGLAGANNEQFF
TRBJ2-5 . . TRBV11-3 TGTGCCAGCAGCCGAGTTACCCAGGGACATCAGTACTTC CASSRVTQGHQYF
TRBJ1-2 . . TRBV11-1 TGTGCCAGCAGCTTCGCAGATAACTATGGCTACACCTTC CASSFADNYGYTF
TRBJ1-1 TRBD1 . TRBV9 TGTGCCAGCAGCGTAGGCCCTTTGGCAGGGGGCACTGAAGCTTTCTTT CASSVGPLAGGTEAFF
TRBJ2-5 . . TRBV5-4 TGTGCCAGCAGCCAAGAACAGGTATCTGAGACCCAGTACTTC CASSQEQVSETQYF
TRBJ2-3 . . TRBV4-3 TGCGCCAGCAGCCAGAGCCCCACAGGGTCAGATACGCAGTATTTT CASSQSPTGSDTQYF
TRBJ2-3 TRBD2 once TRBV30 TGTGCCTGGCAGGGACTAGCCGGGAGCACAGATACGCAGTATTTT CAWQGLAGSTDTQYF
TRBJ1-4 . . TRBV9 TGTGCCAGCAGCGTATCCCCCATTGCAACTAATGAAAAACTGTTTTTT CASSVSPIATNEKLFF